This T cell receptor (beta chain) was found in a study of T cells in Graves' hyperthyroidism and ophthalmopathy. Broader study findings: Ophthalmopathy, which appeared later, was predicted by the model a median 6.5 months before onset.

Ten or more counts support this clonotype. Its antigen remains unknown. Amplified TCR beta CDR3 regions came from RNA transcripts. During a first-round RT-PCR of the TCR CDR3, the HTBI primer set was used. TCRdb re-derived calls from the multiplex PCR reads in MiXCR, one entry per CDR3 protein. Among roughly 170,000 distinct CDR3 sequences listed, over 15% were seen once. CDR1 and CDR2 (germline): SGHRS, YFSETQ. This CDR3 spans 12 amino acids. Trimming cost V 0 bases and J 11 bases; bases outside gene matches: 4. Stable hyperthyroidism: no ophthalmopathy progression over 18 months of follow-up. This sequence was found in a woman aged 45-65 years with Graves' hyperthyroidism. This chain joins TRBV5-1 and TRBJ1-1; 7 bases fit TRBD1. The sequenced sample consisted of blood. CDR3 protein: CASSLDRGAAFF. DNA for the CDR3: TGCGCCAGCAGCTTGGACAGGGGTGCGGCTTTCTTT.